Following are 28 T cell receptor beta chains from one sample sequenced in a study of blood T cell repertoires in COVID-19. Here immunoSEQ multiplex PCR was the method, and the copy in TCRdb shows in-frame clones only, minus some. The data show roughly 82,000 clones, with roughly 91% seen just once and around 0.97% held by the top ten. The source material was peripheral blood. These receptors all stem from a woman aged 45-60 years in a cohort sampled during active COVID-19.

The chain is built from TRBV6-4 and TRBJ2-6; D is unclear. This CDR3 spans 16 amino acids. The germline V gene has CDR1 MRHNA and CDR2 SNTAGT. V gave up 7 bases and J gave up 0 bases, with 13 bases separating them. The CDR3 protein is CASTPSPGSGANVLTF. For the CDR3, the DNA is TGTGCCAGCACCCCCTCACCCGGCTCTGGGGCCAACGTCCTGACTTTC.

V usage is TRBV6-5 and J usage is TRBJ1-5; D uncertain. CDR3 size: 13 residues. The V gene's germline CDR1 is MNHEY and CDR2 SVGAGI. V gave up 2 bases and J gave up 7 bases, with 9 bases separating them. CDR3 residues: CASSYLEGQPQHF. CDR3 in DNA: TGTGCCAGCAGTTACCTGGAGGGACAGCCCCAGCATTTT.

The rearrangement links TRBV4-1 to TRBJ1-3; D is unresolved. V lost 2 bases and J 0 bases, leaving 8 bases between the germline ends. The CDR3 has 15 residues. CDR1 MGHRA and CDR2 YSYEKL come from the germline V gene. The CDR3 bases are TGCGCCAGCAGCCAAAACAGCGGCTCTGGAAACACCATATATTTT. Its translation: CASSQNSGSGNTIYF.

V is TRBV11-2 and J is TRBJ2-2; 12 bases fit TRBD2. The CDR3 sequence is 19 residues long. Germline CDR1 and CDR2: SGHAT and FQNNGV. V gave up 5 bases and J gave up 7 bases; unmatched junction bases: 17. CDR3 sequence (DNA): TGTGCCAGCAGCCCGGGCGGGTCATCGACTAGCGGGAGCTACGGGGAGCTGTTTTTT. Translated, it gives CASSPGGSSTSGSYGELFF.

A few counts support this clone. The CDR3, as DNA: TGTGCCAGCTCACCACGGGGCGAAGGATCCACCGGGGAGCTGTTTTTT. Residues: CASSPRGEGSTGELFF. The V gene is TRBV18, the J gene TRBJ2-2, with D possibly being TRBD1 (5 bases). Between the trimmed V and J ends, which lost 1 base and 4 bases, there was a span of 13 bases. The CDR3 contains 16 residues. Germline CDR1 and CDR2: KGHSH and LQKENI.

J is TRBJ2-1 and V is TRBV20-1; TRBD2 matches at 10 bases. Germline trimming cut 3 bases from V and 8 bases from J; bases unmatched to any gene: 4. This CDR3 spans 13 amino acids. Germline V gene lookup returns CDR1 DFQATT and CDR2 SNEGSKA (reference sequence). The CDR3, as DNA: TGCAGTGCTAGTAGCGGGAGGAGAGATGAGCAGTTCTTC. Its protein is CSASSGRRDEQFF.

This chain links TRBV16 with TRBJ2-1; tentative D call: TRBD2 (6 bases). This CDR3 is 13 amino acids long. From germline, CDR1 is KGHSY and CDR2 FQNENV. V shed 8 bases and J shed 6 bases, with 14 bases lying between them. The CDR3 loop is CASARIAANEQFF. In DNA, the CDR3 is TGTGCCAGCGCTAGGATAGCGGCCAATGAGCAGTTCTTC.

The DNA of the CDR3 is TGTGCCTGGAGGCACAACAGGGGAATCGATACGCAGTATTTT. Translated: CAWRHNRGIDTQYF. The chain is built from TRBV30 and TRBJ2-3; 7 nucleotides agree with TRBD1. The trim removed 3 bases at V and 6 bases at J, leaving 9 bases unmatched. The CDR3 spans 14 residues. CDR1 is GTSNPN and CDR2 is SVGIG in the germline V gene (reference sequence). The full variable domain, in which reference TRBV30 and TRBJ2-3 provide the parts outside the CDR3, is SQTIHQWPATLVQPVGSPLSLECTVEGTSNPNLYWYRQAAGRGLQLLFYSVGIGQISSEVPQNLSASRPQDRQFILSSKKLLLSDSGFYLCAWRHNRGIDTQYFGPGTRLTVL.

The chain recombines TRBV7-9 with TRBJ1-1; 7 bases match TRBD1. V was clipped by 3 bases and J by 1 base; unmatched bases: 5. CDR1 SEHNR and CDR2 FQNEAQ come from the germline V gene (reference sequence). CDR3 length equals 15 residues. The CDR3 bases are TGTGCCAGCAGCTTTAAGACAGGGAGGAACACTGAAGCTTTCTTT. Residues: CASSFKTGRNTEAFF. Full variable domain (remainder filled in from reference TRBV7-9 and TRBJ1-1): DTGVSQNPRHKITKRGQNVTFRCDPISEHNRLYWYRQTLGQGPEFLTYFQNEAQLEKSRLLSDRFSAERPKGSFSTLEIQRTEQGDSAMYLCASSFKTGRNTEAFFGQGTRLTVV.

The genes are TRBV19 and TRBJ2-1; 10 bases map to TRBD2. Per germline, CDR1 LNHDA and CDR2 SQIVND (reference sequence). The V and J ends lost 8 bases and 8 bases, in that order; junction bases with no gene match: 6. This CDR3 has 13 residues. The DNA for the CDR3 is TGTGCCAGTGAAGTAGCGGGAGGCTATGAGCAGTTCTTC. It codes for CASEVAGGYEQFF.

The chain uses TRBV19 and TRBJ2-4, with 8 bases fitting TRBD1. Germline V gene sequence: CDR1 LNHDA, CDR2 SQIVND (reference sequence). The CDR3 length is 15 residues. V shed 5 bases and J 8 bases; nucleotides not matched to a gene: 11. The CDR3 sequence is CASSWTGSPGDIQYF. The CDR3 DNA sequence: TGTGCCAGTAGTTGGACAGGGTCGCCAGGGGACATTCAGTACTTC.

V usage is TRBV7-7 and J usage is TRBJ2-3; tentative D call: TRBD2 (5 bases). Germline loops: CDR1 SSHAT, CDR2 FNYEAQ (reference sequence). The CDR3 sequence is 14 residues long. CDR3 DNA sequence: TGTGCTTCCGGACTTCCCGCAACCACAGATACGCAGTATTTT. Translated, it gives CASGLPATTDTQYF.

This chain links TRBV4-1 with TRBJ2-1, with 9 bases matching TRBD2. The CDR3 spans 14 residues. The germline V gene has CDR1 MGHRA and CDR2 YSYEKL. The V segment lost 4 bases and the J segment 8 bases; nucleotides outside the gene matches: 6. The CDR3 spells CASSLLAGADEQFF. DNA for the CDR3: TGCGCCAGCAGCCTTTTAGCGGGAGCGGATGAGCAGTTCTTC.

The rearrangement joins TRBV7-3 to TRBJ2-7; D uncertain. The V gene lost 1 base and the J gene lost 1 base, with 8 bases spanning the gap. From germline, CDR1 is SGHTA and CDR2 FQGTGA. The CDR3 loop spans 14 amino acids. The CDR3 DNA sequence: TGTGCCAGCAGCTTAAGCGGCCGGTCCTACGAGCAGTACTTC. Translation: CASSLSGRSYEQYF.

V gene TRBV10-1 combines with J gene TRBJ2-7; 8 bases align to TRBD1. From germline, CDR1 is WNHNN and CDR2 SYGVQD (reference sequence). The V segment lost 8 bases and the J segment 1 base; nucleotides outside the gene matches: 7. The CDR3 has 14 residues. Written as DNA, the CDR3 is TGCGCCAGCTCGGACAGGGTCTTTTCCTACGAGCAGTACTTC. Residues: CASSDRVFSYEQYF.

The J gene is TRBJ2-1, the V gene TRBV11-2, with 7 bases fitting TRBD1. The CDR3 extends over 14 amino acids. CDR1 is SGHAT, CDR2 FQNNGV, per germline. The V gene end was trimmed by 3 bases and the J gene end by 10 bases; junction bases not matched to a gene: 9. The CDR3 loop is CASSLMLGGWEQFF. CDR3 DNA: TGTGCCAGCAGCTTGATGTTAGGGGGCTGGGAGCAGTTCTTC. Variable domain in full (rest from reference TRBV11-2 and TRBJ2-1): EAGVAQSPRYKIIEKRQSVAFWCNPISGHATLYWYQQILGQGPKLLIQFQNNGVVDDSQLPKDRFSAERLKGVDSTLKIQPAKLEDSAVYLCASSLMLGGWEQFFGPGTRLTVL.

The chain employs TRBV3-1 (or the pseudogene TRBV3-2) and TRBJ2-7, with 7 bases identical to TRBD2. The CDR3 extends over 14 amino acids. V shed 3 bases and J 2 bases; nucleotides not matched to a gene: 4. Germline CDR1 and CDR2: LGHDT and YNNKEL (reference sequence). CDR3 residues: CASSQGGVTYEQYF. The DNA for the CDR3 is TGTGCCAGCAGCCAGGGGGGGGTTACCTACGAGCAGTACTTC.

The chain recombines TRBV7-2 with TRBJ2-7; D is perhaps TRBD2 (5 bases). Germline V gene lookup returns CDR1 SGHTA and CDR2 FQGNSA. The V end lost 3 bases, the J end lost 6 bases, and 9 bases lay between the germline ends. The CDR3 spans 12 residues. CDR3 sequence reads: CASSFTSAEQYF. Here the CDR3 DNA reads TGTGCCAGCAGCTTTACTAGTGCCGAGCAGTACTTC. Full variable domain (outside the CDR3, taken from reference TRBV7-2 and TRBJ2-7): GAGVSQSPSNKVTEKGKDVELRCDPISGHTALYWYRQSLGQGLEFLIYFQGNSAPDKSGLPSDRFSAERTGGSVSTLTIQRTQQEDSAVYLCASSFTSAEQYFGPGTRLTVT.

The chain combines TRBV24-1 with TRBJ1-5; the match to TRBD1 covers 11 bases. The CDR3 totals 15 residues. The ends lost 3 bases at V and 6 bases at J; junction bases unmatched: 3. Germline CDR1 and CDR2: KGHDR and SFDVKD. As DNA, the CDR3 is TGTGCCACCAGTGATCCGGGGACAGGGGGTCAGCCCCAGCATTTT. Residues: CATSDPGTGGQPQHF.

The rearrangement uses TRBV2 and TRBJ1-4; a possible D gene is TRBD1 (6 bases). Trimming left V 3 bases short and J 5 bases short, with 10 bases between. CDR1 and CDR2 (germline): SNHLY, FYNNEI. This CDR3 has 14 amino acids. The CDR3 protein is CASSERQGNEKLFF. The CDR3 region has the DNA TGTGCCAGCAGTGAGCGGCAGGGGAATGAAAAACTGTTTTTT.

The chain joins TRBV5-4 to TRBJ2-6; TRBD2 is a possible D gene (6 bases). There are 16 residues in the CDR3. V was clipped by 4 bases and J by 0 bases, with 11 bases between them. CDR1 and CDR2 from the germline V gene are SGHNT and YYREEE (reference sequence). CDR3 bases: TGTGCCAGCAGCCGACTAGTTCCCTCTGGGGCCAACGTCCTGACTTTC. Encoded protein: CASSRLVPSGANVLTF.

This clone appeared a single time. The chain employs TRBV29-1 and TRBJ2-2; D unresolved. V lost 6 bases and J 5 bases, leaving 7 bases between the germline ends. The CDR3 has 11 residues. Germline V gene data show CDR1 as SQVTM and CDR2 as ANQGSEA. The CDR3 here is CSVGVTGELFF. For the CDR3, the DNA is TGCAGCGTAGGAGTAACCGGGGAGCTGTTTTTT.

The CDR3 loop reads CSPPASASTDTQYF. In nucleotides, the CDR3 is TGCAGCCCACCTGCTAGCGCGAGCACAGATACGCAGTATTTT. The chain has TRBV29-1 and TRBJ2-3, with a tentative D call TRBD2 (6 bases). Trimming cost V 8 bases and J 0 bases, with 15 bases left between them. The CDR3 length is 14 residues. Per the germline V gene, CDR1 is SQVTM and CDR2 is ANQGSEA.

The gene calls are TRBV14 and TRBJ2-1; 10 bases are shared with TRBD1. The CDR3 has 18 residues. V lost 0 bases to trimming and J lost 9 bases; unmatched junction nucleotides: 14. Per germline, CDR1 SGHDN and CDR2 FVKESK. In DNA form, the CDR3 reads TGTGCCAGCAGCCAAGACCGAAGCAGCCGGGACAGGGGAGGTGAGCAGTTCTTC. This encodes CASSQDRSSRDRGGEQFF.

The CDR3 DNA reads TGTGCCAGCAGTCTGACAGAAAACATTCAGTACTTC. Its protein product is CASSLTENIQYF. The V gene is TRBV2, the J gene TRBJ2-4, with D tentatively TRBD1 (5 bases). Germline-derived CDR1 and CDR2 are SNHLY and FYNNEI. Trimming took 5 bases from V and 5 from J, leaving 7 bases between them. CDR3 length equals 12 residues.

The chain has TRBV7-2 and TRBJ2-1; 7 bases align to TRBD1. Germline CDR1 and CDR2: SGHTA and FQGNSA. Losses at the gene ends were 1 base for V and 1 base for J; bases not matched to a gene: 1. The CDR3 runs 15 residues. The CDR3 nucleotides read TGTGCCAGCAGCTTAGAACAGGGGTCCTACAATGAGCAGTTCTTC. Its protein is CASSLEQGSYNEQFF.

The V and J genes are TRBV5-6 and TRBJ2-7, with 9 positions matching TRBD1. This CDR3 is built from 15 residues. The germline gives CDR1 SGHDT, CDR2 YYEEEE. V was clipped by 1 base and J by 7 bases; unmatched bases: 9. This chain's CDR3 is CASSLKTGGFWEQYF. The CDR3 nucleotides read TGTGCCAGCAGCTTGAAGACAGGGGGTTTTTGGGAGCAGTACTTC. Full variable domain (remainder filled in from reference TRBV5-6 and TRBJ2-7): DAGVTQSPTHLIKTRGQQVTLRCSPKSGHDTVSWYQQALGQGPQFIFQYYEEEERQRGNFPDRFSGHQFPNYSSELNVNALLLGDSALYLCASSLKTGGFWEQYFGPGTRLTVT.

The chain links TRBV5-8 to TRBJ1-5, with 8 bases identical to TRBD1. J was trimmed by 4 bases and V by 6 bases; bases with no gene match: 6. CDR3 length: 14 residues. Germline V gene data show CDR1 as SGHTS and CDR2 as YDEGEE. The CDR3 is CASTKDRVNQPQHF. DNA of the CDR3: TGTGCCAGCACCAAGGACAGGGTTAATCAGCCCCAGCATTTT.